The 18 T cell receptor beta chains in this list originate from one sample, sequenced in a study of regulatory T cells in long-lasting Graves disease (dated by TCRdb to about 2021). The library was prepared using multiplex PCR. Sequencing was performed on an Illumina HiSeq 4000. To build TCR beta libraries, CDR3 regions were amplified by Arm-PCR using iRepertoire HTBI primers. TCRdb redid the processing of the public reads, applying fastp at Q25 and MiXCR, and retained in-frame beta chains. Rows matching on CDR3 protein sequence are summarized as one entry with the most common DNA and genes. This sample is represented by over 650,000 distinct CDR3 sequences; approximately 29% of them were singletons. Of the sample, around 42% falls within the top ten clones. This specimen's time point label, interpreted: persistent/refractory GD, antithyroid drugs over 5 years with positive TRAb. For both TCR sequencing and RNA sequencing, RNA was extracted from PBMCs in TRIzol.

Sequencing used peripheral blood mononuclear cells (PBMCs), obtained when the disease was refractory, from a patient treated with antithyroid drugs. Receptor source: a female donor with Graves disease.

This clonotype was found a few times. This rearrangement joins TRBV5-5 to TRBJ2-5; D call uncertain. V lost 3 bases to trimming and J lost 2 bases, with 14 bases between them. Germline V lookup: CDR1 SGHKS, CDR2 YYEKEE (reference sequence). This CDR3 has 15 residues. The CDR3 sequence: CASSWITKEQETQYF. For the CDR3, the DNA is TGTGCCAGCAGCTGGATCACCAAAGAACAAGAGACCCAGTACTTC.

This clonotype was found a few times. This sequence joins TRBV28 and TRBJ2-1, with TRBD1 as a possible D gene (5 bases). The germline CDR1 and CDR2 sequences are MDHEN and SYDVKM. Trimming took off 4 bases at V and 0 bases at J, with 13 bases between the two ends. The CDR3 has 16 amino acids. CDR3 DNA sequence: TGTGCCAGCAGTTACCAGGGCTTTAGCTCCTACAATGAGCAGTTCTTC. Translating gives CASSYQGFSSYNEQFF.

Comments on this clonotype: At one boundary the junction diverges from the germline segment, which might be a read error. The chain's CDR3 is CASSYSPGPYQKPQHF. The CDR3 DNA reads TGTGCCAGCAGTTACTCGCCAGGGCCTTATCAGAAGCCCCAGCATTTT. This chain joins TRBV6-4 and TRBJ1-5, with a weak D call TRBD1 (5 bases). The CDR3 extends over 16 amino acids. Germline values: CDR1 MRHNA, CDR2 SNTAGT.

This clonotype was counted between two and nine times. The rearrangement links TRBV24-1 to TRBJ1-4; weak D call: TRBD1 (5 bases). The CDR3 totals 15 residues. Germline loops: CDR1 KGHDR, CDR2 SFDVKD. The germline V and J ends were trimmed by 2 bases and 8 bases, with 14 bases remaining between them. The DNA of the CDR3 is TGTGCCACCAGTGATTCCCTCCCCCAGGGAGAAAAACTGTTTTTT. Residues: CATSDSLPQGEKLFF.

The chain is built from TRBV20-1 and TRBJ2-7, with 11 bases matching TRBD2. The germline CDR1 and CDR2 sequences are DFQATT and SNEGSKA (reference sequence). The CDR3 is 14 residues long. V was clipped by 4 bases and J by 0 bases; unmatched bases: 2. The CDR3 DNA is TGCAGTGCTACCGGGACTAGCGGCTCCTACGAGCAGTACTTC. Translated: CSATGTSGSYEQYF.

The rearrangement links TRBV28 to TRBJ2-5, with 9 bases that match TRBD1. Losses at the gene ends were 1 base for V and 4 bases for J; bases not matched to a gene: 10. Germline values: CDR1 MDHEN, CDR2 SYDVKM. This CDR3 spans 17 amino acids. As DNA, the CDR3 is TGTGCCAGCAGTTTATTTCAACAGGGGGCGCGGGGAGAGACCCAGTACTTC. It encodes CASSLFQQGARGETQYF.

There are a few counts of this clonotype. The chain is built from TRBV5-6 and TRBJ1-4; TRBD1 aligns across 9 bases. From germline, CDR1 is SGHDT and CDR2 YYEEEE. This CDR3 comprises 16 residues. V gave up 4 bases and J gave up 4 bases; unmatched junction bases: 8. CDR3 amino acids: CASSENRGLGNEKLFF. The CDR3, as DNA: TGTGCCAGCAGCGAGAACAGGGGGCTGGGTAATGAAAAACTGTTTTTT. Full variable domain (rest looked up from reference TRBV5-6 and TRBJ1-4): DAGVTQSPTHLIKTRGQQVTLRCSPKSGHDTVSWYQQALGQGPQFIFQYYEEEERQRGNFPDRFSGHQFPNYSSELNVNALLLGDSALYLCASSENRGLGNEKLFFGSGTQLSVL.

This chain joins TRBV11-2 and TRBJ1-2; D ambiguous. The CDR3 extends over 16 amino acids. CDR1 and CDR2 from the germline V gene are SGHAT and FQNNGV. Trimming removed 0 bases from V and 6 bases from J, with 17 bases in between. CDR3 coding DNA: TGTGCCAGCAGCTTAGATTGGGCAGCCGAGGAGAATGGCTACACCTTC. Translated, it gives CASSLDWAAEENGYTF.

This clonotype was detected only a few times. The gene calls are TRBV9 and TRBJ2-7, with D tentatively TRBD1 (6 bases). This CDR3 region has 14 residues. V lost 3 bases, J lost 1 base, and 11 bases lay in between. CDR1 and CDR2 (germline): SGDLS, YYNGEE. The CDR3 sequence is CASSAGTPSYEQYF. CDR3 sequence (DNA): TGTGCCAGCAGCGCCGGGACACCGTCCTACGAGCAGTACTTC.

A word on this clonotype: No conserved phenylalanine or tryptophan is present at the end of the CDR3, so a read error is the likely explanation. The chain recombines TRBV20-1 with TRBJ2-2, with D hard to call. Germline CDR1 is DFQATT and CDR2 is SNEGSKA (reference sequence). The CDR3 runs to 12 residues. Trimming took 8 bases from V and 4 from J, leaving 11 bases between them. The CDR3 DNA reads as TGCAGTATCGGGCCCCGCACCGGGGAGCTGTTTCTT. Protein sequence: CSIGPRTGELFL.

This clonotype was recorded many times. The chain recombines TRBV2 with TRBJ1-5; D might be TRBD1 (6 bases). The CDR3 runs 13 residues. Deletions cut 7 bases from V and 0 bases from J, with 7 bases between. Germline loops: CDR1 SNHLY, CDR2 FYNNEI. The CDR3 loop is CASKGDSNQPQHF. In nucleotides, the CDR3 is TGTGCCAGCAAGGGGGATAGCAATCAGCCCCAGCATTTT. The variable domain in full, with the rest retrieved from reference TRBV2 and TRBJ1-5, is EPEVTQTPSHQVTQMGQEVILRCVPISNHLYFYWYRQILGQKVEFLVSFYNNEISEKSEIFDDQFSVERPDGSNFTLKIRSTKLEDSAMYFCASKGDSNQPQHFGDGTRLSIL.

J is TRBJ1-1 and V is TRBV30; TRBD1 agrees at 7 bases. The CDR3 runs 11 residues. The germline CDR1 and CDR2 sequences are GTSNPN and SVGIG (reference sequence). Unmatched junction bases numbered 0, after V lost 1 base and J lost 7 bases. The CDR3 is CAWSGDSEAFF. DNA of the CDR3: TGTGCCTGGAGTGGGGACAGTGAAGCTTTCTTT. Full variable domain (rest looked up from reference TRBV30 and TRBJ1-1): SQTIHQWPATLVQPVGSPLSLECTVEGTSNPNLYWYRQAAGRGLQLLFYSVGIGQISSEVPQNLSASRPQDRQFILSSKKLLLSDSGFYLCAWSGDSEAFFGQGTRLTVV.

This clonotype was observed a few times. The chain links TRBV15 to TRBJ1-1; D gene ambiguous. Germline-derived CDR1 and CDR2 are LNHNV and YYDKDF (reference sequence). V was clipped by 0 bases and J by 5 bases, with 10 bases between them. This CDR3 contains 14 residues. The CDR3 DNA reads as TGTGCCACCAGCAGAGATCTTAGGAGTACTGAAGCTTTCTTT. This translates into CATSRDLRSTEAFF.

The V and J genes are TRBV7-3 and TRBJ2-1; 13 nucleotides match TRBD2. The junction had 7 bases not matched to a gene; V was cut back by 5 bases and J by 9 bases. Per germline, CDR1 SGHTA and CDR2 FQGTGA. This CDR3 has 15 amino acids. The CDR3 nucleotides read TGTGCCAGCAGCGTCACTAGCGGGAGGGCCGGTGAGCAGTTCTTC. As protein: CASSVTSGRAGEQFF.

This clonotype was seen repeatedly, ten times or more. This chain links TRBV2 with TRBJ1-1; TRBD1 matches at 8 bases. With V trimmed by 6 bases and J by 6 bases, 9 bases remained unmatched. CDR3 length: 14 residues. Germline CDR1 and CDR2: SNHLY and FYNNEI. This chain's CDR3 is CASSQRTGGAEAFF. The CDR3 DNA follows: TGTGCCAGCAGCCAGCGTACAGGGGGTGCTGAAGCTTTCTTT.

CDR3: CASSYLDRAYGYTF. The CDR3 coding sequence is TGTGCCAGCAGTTACCTGGACAGGGCCTATGGCTACACCTTC. The rearrangement links TRBV6-5 to TRBJ1-2; 8 positions match TRBD1. Germline assignment: CDR1 MNHEY and CDR2 SVGAGI. With 2 bases clipped from V and 4 bases from J, the junction kept 3 bases outside the gene matches. The CDR3 has 14 amino acids.

This clonotype was counted ten times or more. This rearrangement joins TRBV28 to TRBJ1-2; D unresolved. CDR1 and CDR2 from the germline V gene are MDHEN and SYDVKM. V lost 10 bases and J 2 bases, leaving 14 bases between the germline ends. The CDR3 is 13 residues long. CDR3 bases: TGTGCCAACACCCCTGGAGGGAACTATGGCTACACCTTC. Protein sequence: CANTPGGNYGYTF.

The chain employs TRBV3-1 and TRBJ2-7; possible D gene TRBD2, 5 bases. This CDR3 spans 14 amino acids. Trimming pared 3 bases from V and 4 bases from J, leaving 13 bases between. Germline loops: CDR1 LGHDT, CDR2 YNNKEL (reference sequence). Here the CDR3 reads CASSQDLGSYEQYF. As DNA, the CDR3 is TGTGCCAGCAGCCAGGACTTGGGCTCGTACGAGCAGTACTTC.